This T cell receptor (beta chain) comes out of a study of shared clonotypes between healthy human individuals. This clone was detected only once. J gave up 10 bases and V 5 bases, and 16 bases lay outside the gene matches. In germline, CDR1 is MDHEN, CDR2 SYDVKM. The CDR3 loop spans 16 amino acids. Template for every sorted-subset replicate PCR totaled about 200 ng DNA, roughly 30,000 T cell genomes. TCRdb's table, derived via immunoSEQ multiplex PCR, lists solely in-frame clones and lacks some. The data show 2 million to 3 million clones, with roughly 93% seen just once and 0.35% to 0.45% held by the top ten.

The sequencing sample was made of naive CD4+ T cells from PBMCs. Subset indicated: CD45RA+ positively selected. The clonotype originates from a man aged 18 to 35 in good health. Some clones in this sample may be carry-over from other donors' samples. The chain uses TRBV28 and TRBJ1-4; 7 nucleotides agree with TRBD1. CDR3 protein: CASSVLGTENGRKLFF. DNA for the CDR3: TGTGCCAGCAGTGTTTTGGGGACAGAAAACGGTCGAAAACTGTTTTTT.